This is a list of T cell receptor delta chains from one sample in a study of gamma-delta chains in newborns, infants, children. TCRdb re-called clones from the reads using CATT. The sample consists of about 4,500 delta-chain clones, over 3% of them appearing once. Input material: blood. The origin of the receptors is a child who was a newborn, infant or young child, either healthy, febrile or measles-vaccinated (not recorded which). Each CDR3 is given with its conserved first and last residue. Fields, in order: V gene, clone size, D gene, J gene, CDR3 DNA, CDR3 protein. A D gene is named only where the DNA matches it firmly. Where a row states a size, it is once, few, many or the class of an expanded clone; other rows omit it.

V gene: TRDV2; clone size: medium-sized; D gene: TRDD3; J gene: TRDJ2; CDR3 DNA: TGTGCCTGTGACACCGTACTGGGGGATACGACTTTGACAGCACAACTCTTCTTT; CDR3 protein: CACDTVLGDTTLTAQLFF
V gene: TRDV2; clone size: few; D gene: TRDD3; J gene: TRDJ3; CDR3 DNA: TGTGCCTGTGGCACCGGGGGTACTGGGGGACCCTCCTGGGACACCCGACAGATGTTTTTC; CDR3 protein: CACGTGGTGGPSWDTRQMFF
V gene: TRDV2; clone size: medium-sized; D gene: TRDD3; J gene: TRDJ3; CDR3 DNA: TGTGCCTGTGACACCGTGGGACTGGGGGAGATGGCGAGCTCCTGGGACACCCGACAGATGTTTTTC; CDR3 protein: CACDTVGLGEMASSWDTRQMFF
V gene: TRDV2; clone size: large; D gene: TRDD3; J gene: TRDJ3; CDR3 DNA: TGTGCCTGTGACCAACTTACTGGGGGATACGGCTGGGACACCCGACAGATGTTTTTC; CDR3 protein: CACDQLTGGYGWDTRQMFF
V gene: TRDV2; clone size: few; D gene: TRDD3; J gene: TRDJ3; CDR3 DNA: TGTGCCTGTGACCCCACTGGGGGATACTCCTGGGACACCCGGCAGATGTTTTTC; CDR3 protein: CACDPTGGYSWDTRQMFF
V gene: TRDV1; clone size: -; D gene: TRDD3; J gene: TRDJ3; CDR3 DNA: TGTGCTCTTGGGGGAGGCCTTCCTGCACGTTCTACTGGGGGATACGCTCCCTCCTGGGACACACGACAGATGTTTTTC; CDR3 protein: CALGGGLPARSTGGYAPSWDTRQMFF
V gene: TRDV2; clone size: -; D gene: TRDD3; J gene: TRDJ2; CDR3 DNA: TGTGCCTGTGACACCGAACCCCTTACTATGAATGTGGGGGACTTGACAGCACAACTCTTCTTT; CDR3 protein: CACDTEPLTMNVGDLTAQLFF
V gene: TRDV1; clone size: medium-sized; D gene: TRDD3; J gene: TRDJ3; CDR3 DNA: TGTGCTCTTGGGGAACTGGGTACTGGGGGATACAGCTCCTGGGACACCCGACAGATGTTTTTC; CDR3 protein: CALGELGTGGYSSWDTRQMFF
V gene: TRDV2; clone size: large; D gene: TRDD3; J gene: TRDJ3; CDR3 DNA: TGTGCCTGTGACAAAGTACTGGGGACAAGCTCCTGGGACACCCGACAGATGTTTTTC; CDR3 protein: CACDKVLGTSSWDTRQMFF
V gene: TRDV1; clone size: large; D gene: -; J gene: TRDJ2; CDR3 DNA: TGTGCTCTTGGGGAACCCGGCCTTCCCGGTCTCTCACAACTCTTCTTT; CDR3 protein: CALGEPGLPGLSQLFF
V gene: TRDV2; clone size: medium-sized; D gene: TRDD3; J gene: TRDJ3; CDR3 DNA: TGTGCCTGTGACACCCCCTCTACTGGGGGGGCCGCCTGGGACACCCGACAGATGTTTTTC; CDR3 protein: CACDTPSTGGAAWDTRQMFF
V gene: TRDV1; clone size: few; D gene: TRDD3; J gene: TRDJ1; CDR3 DNA: TGTGCTCTTGGGGAACTGGGGGATTATTCTCATAAACTCATCTTT; CDR3 protein: CALGELGDYSHKLIF
V gene: TRDV2; clone size: medium-sized; D gene: TRDD3; J gene: TRDJ3; CDR3 DNA: TGTGCCTGTGACCCACTGGGGGATAGCTCCTGGGACACCCGACAGATGTTTTTC; CDR3 protein: CACDPLGDSSWDTRQMFF
V gene: TRDV2; clone size: medium-sized; D gene: TRDD3; J gene: TRDJ3; CDR3 DNA: TGTGCCTGTGACACTCAGTACTGGGGGAGCTCCTGGGACACCCGACAGATGTTTTTC; CDR3 protein: CACDTQYWGSSWDTRQMFF
V gene: TRDV2; clone size: medium-sized; D gene: TRDD3; J gene: TRDJ3; CDR3 DNA: TGTGCCTGTGACGAGGTGGGGGATACGAGGGACACCCGACAGATGTTTTTC; CDR3 protein: CACDEVGDTRDTRQMFF
V gene: TRDV2; clone size: medium-sized; D gene: TRDD3; J gene: TRDJ3; CDR3 DNA: TGTGCCTGTGACACCGCTGGGGGATACCCCTCCTGGGACACCCGACAGATGTTTTTC; CDR3 protein: CACDTAGGYPSWDTRQMFF
V gene: TRDV2; clone size: medium-sized; D gene: TRDD3; J gene: TRDJ3; CDR3 DNA: TGTGCCTGTGACCAGTACTGGGGGATACGCTGGGACACCCGACAGATGTTTTTC; CDR3 protein: CACDQYWGIRWDTRQMFF
V gene: TRDV2; clone size: medium-sized; D gene: TRDD3; J gene: TRDJ3; CDR3 DNA: TGTGCCTGTGACACCGCCTGGGGGGTTTCGAGCTCCTGGGACACCCGACAGATGTTTTTC; CDR3 protein: CACDTAWGVSSSWDTRQMFF
V gene: TRDV2; clone size: medium-sized; D gene: -; J gene: TRDJ3; CDR3 DNA: -; CDR3 protein: CACDTITTGGYLWDTRQMFF
V gene: TRDV2; clone size: medium-sized; D gene: TRDD3; J gene: TRDJ3; CDR3 DNA: TGTGCCTGTGATCCCCTTCTGGGGGATTGGGACACCCGACAGATGTTTTTC; CDR3 protein: CACDPLLGDWDTRQMFF
V gene: TRDV1; clone size: medium-sized; D gene: -; J gene: TRDJ1; CDR3 DNA: TGTGCTCTTGGGGACCCGAGCGTCCTGGGTTCAAACACCGATAAACTCATCTTT; CDR3 protein: CALGDPSVLGSNTDKLIF
V gene: TRDV2; clone size: few; D gene: TRDD3; J gene: TRDJ3; CDR3 DNA: TGTGCCTGTGTCGCCGTGCTGGGGGTCAGCTCCTGGGACACCCGACAGATGTTTTTC; CDR3 protein: CACVAVLGVSSWDTRQMFF
V gene: TRDV2; clone size: medium-sized; D gene: TRDD3; J gene: TRDJ3; CDR3 DNA: TGTGCCTGTGACACCTCCCCGTACTGGGGGATCCCCAGCTCCTGGGACACCCGACAGATGTTTTTC; CDR3 protein: CACDTSPYWGIPSSWDTRQMFF
V gene: TRDV2; clone size: medium-sized; D gene: -; J gene: TRDJ3; CDR3 DNA: TGTGCCTGTGACACTGGGGTATACCTGAGCTCCTGGGACACCCGACAGATGTTTTTC; CDR3 protein: CACDTGVYLSSWDTRQMFF
V gene: TRDV2; clone size: medium-sized; D gene: -; J gene: TRDJ3; CDR3 DNA: TGTGCCTGTGATTTTGGGGATCCGAGCTCCTGGGACACCCGACAGATGTTTTTC; CDR3 protein: CACDFGDPSSWDTRQMFF
V gene: TRDV2; clone size: medium-sized; D gene: TRDD3; J gene: TRDJ1; CDR3 DNA: TGTGCCTGTGACACCGGGATACGCACCGATAAACTCATCTTT; CDR3 protein: CACDTGIRTDKLIF
V gene: TRDV2; clone size: medium-sized; D gene: TRDD3; J gene: TRDJ3; CDR3 DNA: TGTGCCTGTGACACTGGGGGATACGGGACCTGGGACACCCGACAGATGTTTTTC; CDR3 protein: CACDTGGYGTWDTRQMFF
V gene: TRDV2; clone size: few; D gene: TRDD3; J gene: TRDJ3; CDR3 DNA: TGTGCCTGTGACACCAACGGGGGTACTGGGGGACCTAGCTCCTGGGACACCCGACAGATGTTTTTC; CDR3 protein: CACDTNGGTGGPSSWDTRQMFF
V gene: TRDV2; clone size: -; D gene: TRDD3; J gene: TRDJ3; CDR3 DNA: TGTGCCTGTGACGCCGAGCTGGGGGATACGCGAAGCTCCTGGGACACCAGACAGATGTTTTTC; CDR3 protein: CACDAELGDTRSSWDTRQMFF
V gene: TRDV2; clone size: medium-sized; D gene: TRDD3; J gene: TRDJ3; CDR3 DNA: TGTGCCTGTGACCCCTTACTGGGGGATACGTTCCCCTGGGACACCCGACAGATGTTTTTC; CDR3 protein: CACDPLLGDTFPWDTRQMFF
V gene: TRDV2; clone size: -; D gene: TRDD3; J gene: TRDJ3; CDR3 DNA: TGTGCCTGTGACGTACTGGGGGATACGAACTGGGACACCCGACAGATGTTTTTC; CDR3 protein: CACDVLGDTNWDTRQMFF
V gene: TRDV2; clone size: -; D gene: TRDD3; J gene: TRDJ1; CDR3 DNA: TGTGCCTGTGACACCGTTCCGACGTGCTGGGGGATACAAAGGGGACCCGATAAACTCATCTTT; CDR3 protein: CACDTVPTCWGIQRGPDKLIF
V gene: TRDV1; clone size: -; D gene: TRDD3; J gene: TRDJ2; CDR3 DNA: TGTGCTCTTGGGGAGGAAGAGGTCAAACTGGGGGATACGCGTCTGCGCAAGGTTTTTCGTAATGATGCCTGTGGTAATGCTTTGACAGCACAACTCTTCTTT; CDR3 protein: CALGEEEVKLGDTRLRKVFRNDACGNALTAQLFF
V gene: TRDV2; clone size: large; D gene: TRDD3; J gene: TRDJ3; CDR3 DNA: TGTGCCTGTGACACCGGGGGATACGCGTCCTGGGACACCCGACAGATGTTTTTC; CDR3 protein: CACDTGGYASWDTRQMFF
V gene: TRAV29/DV5; clone size: medium-sized; D gene: TRDD3; J gene: TRDJ2; CDR3 DNA: TGTGCAGCAAGCGGGCTGGGGGTTCCTTCTTTGACAGCACAACTCTTCTTT; CDR3 protein: CAASGLGVPSLTAQLFF
V gene: TRDV1; clone size: medium-sized; D gene: -; J gene: TRDJ2; CDR3 DNA: TGTGCTCTTGGGGAACCAATTTCCTACGTTGGATACGAGGCAGCACAACTCTTCTTT; CDR3 protein: CALGEPISYVGYEAAQLFF
V gene: TRDV2; clone size: -; D gene: TRDD3; J gene: TRDJ3; CDR3 DNA: TGTGCCTGTGACACGACTGGGGGCCATGTTATCTCCTGGGACGCCCGACAGATGTTTTTC; CDR3 protein: CACDTTGGHVISWDARQMFF
V gene: TRDV2; clone size: -; D gene: TRDD3; J gene: TRDJ3; CDR3 DNA: TGTGCCTGTGACATACTGGGGGATAGCTCATGGGACACCCGACAGATGTTTTTT; CDR3 protein: CACDILGDSSWDTRQMFF
V gene: TRDV2; clone size: medium-sized; D gene: TRDD3; J gene: TRDJ2; CDR3 DNA: TGTGCCTGTGACACCGTAGAGACCGGGGGATACGCAGCACAACTCTTCTTT; CDR3 protein: CACDTVETGGYAAQLFF
V gene: TRDV2; clone size: medium-sized; D gene: TRDD3; J gene: TRDJ3; CDR3 DNA: TGTGCCTGTGACACCGTACTGGGGAGCTCCTGGGACACCCGACAGATGTTTTTC; CDR3 protein: CACDTVLGSSWDTRQMFF
V gene: TRDV2; clone size: medium-sized; D gene: TRDD3; J gene: TRDJ3; CDR3 DNA: TGTGCCTGTGACACCGTTCTACTGGGGGATACATCCTGGGACACCCGACAGATGTTTTTC; CDR3 protein: CACDTVLLGDTSWDTRQMFF